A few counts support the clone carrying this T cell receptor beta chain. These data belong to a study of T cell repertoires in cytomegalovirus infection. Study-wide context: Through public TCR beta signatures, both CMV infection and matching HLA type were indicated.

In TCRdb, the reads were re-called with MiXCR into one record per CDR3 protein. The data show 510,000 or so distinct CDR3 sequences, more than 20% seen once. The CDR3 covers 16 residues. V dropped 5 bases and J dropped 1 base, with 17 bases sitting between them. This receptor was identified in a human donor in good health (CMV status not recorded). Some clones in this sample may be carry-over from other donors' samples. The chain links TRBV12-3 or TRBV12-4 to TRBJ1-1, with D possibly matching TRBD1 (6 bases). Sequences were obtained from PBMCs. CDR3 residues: CASSPLHRASNTEAFF. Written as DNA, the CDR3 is TGTGCCAGCAGTCCGTTACACAGGGCCTCGAACACTGAAGCTTTCTTT.